This entry lists 10 T cell receptor beta chains sequenced from one sample in a study of CD4 T cells in relation to SARS-CoV-2 and coronaviruses. These receptors' targets are unknown. TCRdb keeps only in-frame clones here, not all; method: immunoSEQ multiplex PCR. The sample carries about 36,000 clones, 77% recorded once. Sequencing was performed on memory CD4+ T cells from PBMCs, cultured in vitro. All receptors derive from an adult with COVID-19.

CDR3 in amino acids: CASSVATSGATDTQYF. The CDR3 region has the DNA TGTGCCAGCAGCGTAGCGACTAGCGGAGCCACAGATACGCAGTATTTT. V is TRBV9 and J is TRBJ2-3; 9 nucleotides line up with TRBD2. The CDR3 contains 16 residues. V lost 0 bases, J lost 2 bases, and 4 bases stayed unmatched. Germline V lookup: CDR1 SGDLS, CDR2 YYNGEE.

This clone was observed a single time. The J gene is TRBJ2-1, the V gene TRBV7-6; TRBD2 aligns across 8 bases. The CDR3 runs 19 residues. The germline V gene has CDR1 SGHVS and CDR2 FNYEAQ. The junction had 13 bases not matched to a gene; V was cut back by 3 bases and J by 0 bases. This CDR3 reads CASSFGLAGTKISYNEQFF. In DNA, the CDR3 is TGTGCCAGCAGCTTCGGGCTAGCGGGTACCAAAATCTCCTACAATGAGCAGTTCTTC.

This clone turned up a few times. The J gene is TRBJ1-2, the V gene TRBV16; possibly TRBD1 for D (6 bases). The CDR3 has 14 amino acids. V lost 3 bases, J lost 0 bases, and 8 bases lay in between. The germline V gene has CDR1 KGHSY and CDR2 FQNENV. CDR3 in DNA: TGTGCCAGCAGCCAGGACAGTTCTAACTATGGCTACACCTTC. It specifies CASSQDSSNYGYTF.

The gene calls are TRBV7-8 and TRBJ2-6; no definite D call. Per the germline V gene, CDR1 is SGHVS and CDR2 is FQNEAQ. V was clipped by 2 bases and J by 0 bases, with 14 bases between them. The CDR3 contains 18 residues. As DNA, the CDR3 is TGTGCCAGCAGCTTACGATCACGTGGTGACTCTGGGGCCAACGTCCTGACTTTC. This gives the protein CASSLRSRGDSGANVLTF.

The sample holds one count of this clone. The chain joins TRBV10-3 to TRBJ1-1; 12 bases are shared with TRBD1. J was trimmed by 10 bases and V by 4 bases; bases with no gene match: 10. CDR3 length equals 15 residues. The V gene's germline CDR1 is ENHRY and CDR2 SYGVKD. CDR3 loop: CAISAGGQGAEGAFF. CDR3 nucleotides: TGTGCCATCAGTGCCGGGGGACAGGGGGCCGAAGGAGCTTTCTTT.

V is TRBV10-3 and J is TRBJ1-2; D not resolved. This CDR3 comprises 13 residues. With 0 bases removed from V and 9 bases from J, the gap between germline ends came to 11 bases. From germline, CDR1 is ENHRY and CDR2 SYGVKD. CDR3 residues: CAISESGRERYTF. In DNA, the CDR3 is TGTGCCATCAGTGAGTCGGGTAGAGAGCGCTACACCTTC.

This clone appeared a single time. The J gene is TRBJ1-1, the V gene TRBV11-2; 7 bases fit TRBD1. The CDR3 consists of 17 residues. J was trimmed by 0 bases and V by 3 bases; bases with no gene match: 10. Germline V lookup: CDR1 SGHAT, CDR2 FQNNGV. This chain's CDR3 is CASSFGGGGFLNTEAFF. CDR3 in DNA: TGTGCCAGCAGCTTCGGAGGGGGCGGATTCCTGAACACTGAAGCTTTCTTT.

The CDR3 is CASTPAGMTGKLFF. CDR3 sequence (DNA): TGTGCCAGCACCCCCGCAGGCATGACTGGAAAACTGTTTTTT. The chain joins TRBV28 to TRBJ1-4; no clear D. This CDR3 comprises 14 residues. V was pared by 7 bases and J by 10 bases, with 19 bases between. Germline CDR1 is MDHEN and CDR2 is SYDVKM. Variable domain in full (rest from reference TRBV28 and TRBJ1-4): DVKVTQSSRYLVKRTGEKVFLECVQDMDHENMFWYRQDPGLGLRLIYFSYDVKMKEKGDIPEGYSVSREKKERFSLILESASTNQTSMYLCASTPAGMTGKLFFGSGTQLSVL.

The gene calls are TRBV4-1 and TRBJ1-5; D is ambiguous. The ends were cut back, 1 base at V and 0 bases at J, with 7 bases in the middle. Per the germline V gene, CDR1 is MGHRA and CDR2 is YSYEKL. The CDR3 has 15 residues. CDR3 loop: CASSQVVGSNQPQHF. The CDR3 DNA is TGCGCCAGCAGCCAAGTGGTGGGTAGCAATCAGCCCCAGCATTTT.

The chain is built from TRBV18 and TRBJ2-7, with D perhaps assigned TRBD1 or TRBD2 (6 bases each). The V end lost 3 bases, the J end lost 1 base, and 10 bases lay between the germline ends. The CDR3 sequence is 14 residues long. CDR1 and CDR2 from the germline V gene are KGHSH and LQKENI. Written as DNA, the CDR3 is TGTGCCAGCTCACCGATAGGGGGGTCCTACGAGCAGTACTTC. As protein: CASSPIGGSYEQYF.